The sequence of this T cell receptor (beta chain) was determined in a study of identical twins. Findings and limits, study-wide: Conclusions came from cross-sectional statistical analysis, not from following the same donors. Those out-of-frame alpha sequences shared by twins showed an excess of low generation probability. Weaker excess twin sharing was seen among beta out-of-frame sequences.

Turning to this clonotype: Its specificity is not known.

Only healthy Caucasians were enrolled as donors. MiXCR, run by TCRdb on the 5' RACE reads, gives a single entry per CDR3 protein. The sample comprises more than 650,000 distinct CDR3 sequences, approximately 6.1% of which are singletons, and under 2% rests with the top ten. Germline CDR1 KGHDR, CDR2 SFDVKD. The V end was cut by 4 bases, the J end by 7 bases, with 15 bases between. The CDR3 has 15 amino acids. Sequencing was done on a sample of naive T cells sorted from blood. The TCR sequence derives from a man between 18 and 35 years old in good health. V and J are TRBV24-1 and TRBJ1-4; a possible D gene is TRBD1 (5 bases). DNA for the CDR3: TGTGCCACCAGTGAACCGGGACCTCGGGGTGAAAAACTGTTTTTT. This sequence encodes CATSEPGPRGEKLFF.